This T cell receptor (beta chain) was identified during a study of shared clonotypes between healthy human individuals. The authors distributed each subset's genomic DNA evenly over several immunoSEQ plates. Generated by immunoSEQ multiplex PCR, the TCRdb table keeps only in-frame clones and is missing some. The sample shows a few million clones, 85% to 95% of them seen only once. This clone was observed once. The antigen is undetermined. The CDR3 has 16 residues. Losses at the gene ends were 5 bases for V and 1 base for J; bases not matched to a gene: 8. Looked up from germline, CDR1 is MDHEN and CDR2 is SYDVKM. The study's findings and limits: What limited the represented genetic and exposure-history diversity was the small number of donors. Sharing across several donors was seen in 5% to 5.5% of naive CD4 clonotypes.

This sequence joins TRBV28 and TRBJ1-5, with 7 bases aligning to TRBD1. Sequencing used naive CD4+ T cells from PBMCs. This sample's subset: CD45RA+ positively selected. This TCR was recovered from a man aged 18 to 35 in good health. Some clones in this sample may be carry-over from other donors' samples. CDR3 sequence reads: CASSPGNRGSNQPQHF. The CDR3 DNA follows: TGTGCCAGCAGTCCAGGGAACAGGGGAAGCAATCAGCCCCAGCATTTT.